These 6 T cell receptor beta chains came from one sample sequenced in a study of blood T cell repertoires in COVID-19. Profiling relied on immunoSEQ multiplex PCR, and the TCRdb table lists in-frame clones only, not all of them. The sample carries approximately 250,000 clones, over 80% recorded once. Source material: peripheral blood. The receptors were sampled from a man aged 60-69 years who had recovered from COVID-19.

The chain links TRBV19 to TRBJ1-4, with D possibly being TRBD1 (6 bases). The CDR3 length is 14 residues. CDR1 and CDR2 from the germline V gene are LNHDA and SQIVND (reference sequence). V lost 4 bases and J 5 bases, leaving 11 bases between the germline ends. CDR3 coding DNA: TGTGCCAGTAGTACCACAGGGTTAAATGAAAAACTGTTTTTT. Protein: CASSTTGLNEKLFF.

The table lists this clone with a count of one. V gene TRBV11-3 combines with J gene TRBJ2-2; TRBD2 might be the D (5 bases). Germline loops: CDR1 SGHNT, CDR2 YENEEA. The V end lost 0 bases, the J end lost 3 bases, and 5 bases lay between the germline ends. The CDR3 covers 14 residues. CDR3 sequence reads: CASSLDSDTGELFF. CDR3 DNA sequence: TGTGCCAGCAGCTTAGATAGCGACACCGGGGAGCTGTTTTTT.

This chain joins TRBV11-3 and TRBJ2-2, with D possibly matching TRBD2 (6 bases). The germline V gene has CDR1 SGHNT and CDR2 YENEEA. Trimming cost V 1 base and J 0 bases, with 6 bases left between them. This CDR3 has 15 residues. CDR3 coding DNA: TGTGCCAGCAGCTTAGGACTAGCGAACACCGGGGAGCTGTTTTTT. Translated: CASSLGLANTGELFF.

The chain combines TRBV7-6 with TRBJ2-2; no clear D. V was pared by 5 bases and J by 6 bases, with 16 bases between. Germline V gene lookup returns CDR1 SGHVS and CDR2 FNYEAQ. This CDR3 contains 15 residues. For the CDR3, the DNA is TGTGCCAGCAGCCCCCGCACTAAGTCGTCCGGGGAGCTGTTTTTT. It encodes CASSPRTKSSGELFF.

The V and J genes are TRBV3-1 (or the pseudogene TRBV3-2) and TRBJ2-1, with TRBD2 identical over 12 bases. V lost 5 bases to trimming and J lost 4 bases; unmatched junction nucleotides: 9. There are 17 residues in the CDR3. Looked up from germline, CDR1 is LGHDT and CDR2 is YNNKEL (reference sequence). The DNA of the CDR3 is TGTGCCAGCAGCACAGGCGGACTAGCGGGGAGGTACAATGAGCAGTTCTTC. It is translated as CASSTGGLAGRYNEQFF.

Note on this clone: This sample includes further DNA sequences coding for the same CDR3. Written as DNA, the CDR3 is TGTGCCAGCAGCCTCGGAGGATCCTACAATGAGCAGTTCTTC. It is translated as CASSLGGSYNEQFF. The chain is built from TRBV7-3 and TRBJ2-1, with D perhaps matching TRBD2 (5 bases). The CDR3 sequence is 14 residues long. Deletions cut 5 bases from V and 1 base from J, with 9 bases between. The germline V gene has CDR1 SGHTA and CDR2 FQGTGA.